What follows are 10 T cell receptor beta chains derived from one specimen sequenced in a study of blood T cell repertoires in COVID-19. Libraries were prepared by immunoSEQ multiplex PCR; TCRdb keeps only in-frame clonotypes and omits some of them. The sample consists of 150,000 to 200,000 clones, approximately 85% of them appearing once. The specimen sequenced was PBMCs or T cells enriched from blood (not recorded which). These receptors all stem from a middle-aged man who had recovered from COVID-19.

This clone came up once. The CDR3: CASSPTRDGNTIYF. The CDR3 nucleotides are TGTGCCAGCTCACCGACCAGGGATGGAAACACCATATATTTT. The gene calls are TRBV18 and TRBJ1-3; possibly TRBD1 for D (5 bases). V was clipped by 3 bases and J by 3 bases, with 9 bases between them. The CDR3 spans 14 residues. The germline V gene encodes CDR1 KGHSH and CDR2 LQKENI.

Points on this clone: The same CDR3 arises from other DNA sequences in this sample as well. J is TRBJ1-2 and V is TRBV6-5; 8 bases are a match to TRBD1. The CDR3 spans 14 residues. Germline V CDR1 and CDR2: MNHEY, SVGAGI. Trimming cost V 6 bases and J 2 bases; bases outside gene matches: 5. The CDR3 region has the DNA TGTGCCAGCAGACCCGGGACAGGAAACTATGGCTACACCTTC. Encoded protein: CASRPGTGNYGYTF.

J is TRBJ1-1 and V is TRBV3-1 (or the pseudogene TRBV3-2), with 9 bases fitting TRBD1. Looked up from germline, CDR1 is LGHDT and CDR2 is YNNKEL (reference sequence). CDR3 size: 15 residues. Trimming removed 4 bases from V and 5 bases from J; junction bases left unmatched: 8. The CDR3 DNA sequence: TGTGCCAGCAGCCTTACAGGGGGCGCGAGGACTGAAGCTTTCTTT. Translating gives CASSLTGGARTEAFF.

J is TRBJ2-2 and V is TRBV27, with 15 nucleotides matching TRBD2. The CDR3 spans 19 residues. Germline V CDR1 and CDR2: MNHEY, SMNVEV (reference sequence). Losses at the gene ends were 9 bases for V and 2 bases for J; bases not matched to a gene: 13. The CDR3 sequence: CASHLGTSGRTFNTGELFF. The CDR3, as DNA: TGTGCCAGTCATCTAGGGACTAGCGGGAGGACTTTTAACACCGGGGAGCTGTTTTTT.

The J gene is TRBJ2-2, the V gene TRBV7-8, with D uncertain. Per germline, CDR1 SGHVS and CDR2 FQNEAQ. This CDR3 spans 12 amino acids. V was pared by 5 bases and J by 6 bases, with 7 bases between. The CDR3 DNA sequence: TGTGCCAGCAGCCTACGGGCCGGGGAGCTGTTTTTT. Its translation is CASSLRAGELFF.

The gene calls are TRBV5-1 and TRBJ1-6; TRBD1 matches 8 bases. The CDR3 length is 20 residues. V shed 4 bases, J shed 0 bases, and the junction held 15 bases outside the gene matches. CDR1 and CDR2 (germline): SGHRS, YFSETQ. CDR3 sequence (DNA): TGCGCCAGCAGCGTTACTACAGGGGGGTGGGATAGCTCCTATAATTCACCCCTCCACTTT. This translates into CASSVTTGGWDSSYNSPLHF.

This chain joins TRBV19 and TRBJ2-3; 12 bases fit TRBD2. V was pared by 3 bases and J by 4 bases, with 2 bases of the junction left unmatched. The germline gives CDR1 LNHDA, CDR2 SQIVND (reference sequence). This CDR3 has 15 amino acids. The CDR3, as DNA: TGTGCCAGTAGTATGACTAGCGGGAGTGCAGATACGCAGTATTTT. Its protein is CASSMTSGSADTQYF.

The V call is TRBV6-6, the J call TRBJ1-6; possible D gene TRBD1, 6 bases. This CDR3 has 18 amino acids. From germline, CDR1 is MNHNY and CDR2 SVGAGI (reference sequence). Trimming pared 5 bases from V and 7 bases from J, leaving 24 bases between. The CDR3 reads CASSPFRTVHGGNSPLHF. The CDR3 DNA sequence: TGTGCCAGCAGTCCCTTCCGGACAGTACATGGAGGAAATTCACCCCTCCACTTT.

The chain employs TRBV7-2 and TRBJ2-1; TRBD1 might be the D (6 bases). V dropped 2 bases and J dropped 6 bases, with 11 bases sitting between them. The germline V gene encodes CDR1 SGHTA and CDR2 FQGNSA. This CDR3 contains 14 residues. The CDR3 is CASSLTRGSNEQFF. The CDR3 nucleotides read TGTGCCAGCAGCTTAACTAGGGGGAGCAATGAGCAGTTCTTC. The full variable domain, completed using reference TRBV7-2 and TRBJ2-1, is GAGVSQSPSNKVTEKGKDVELRCDPISGHTALYWYRQSLGQGLEFLIYFQGNSAPDKSGLPSDRFSAERTGGSVSTLTIQRTQQEDSAVYLCASSLTRGSNEQFFGPGTRLTVL.

The chain employs TRBV15 and TRBJ1-4; 9 positions agree with TRBD1. Germline lookup yields CDR1 LNHNV and CDR2 YYDKDF (reference sequence). The CDR3 has 14 residues. V lost 11 bases, J lost 4 bases, and 8 bases stayed unmatched. The CDR3 loop is CAAHTGGVNEKLFF. The CDR3 coding sequence is TGTGCCGCCCACACAGGGGGCGTTAATGAAAAACTGTTTTTT.